Listed below are T cell receptor beta chains from one sample, sequenced in a study of graft-versus-host responses after intestinal transplantation. Measured with immunoSEQ multiplex PCR; TCRdb has only the in-frame clones, and not every one. Of about 12,000 clones listed, about 73% were seen once; the top ten hold more than 4%. The sequencing here drew on ileum tissue, taken about 150 days after intestinal transplantation. All receptors derive from a human patient who received an intestinal transplant, so some T cells may come from the graft donor. The CDR3 runs from the conserved cysteine through the conserved F or W. D genes are given only for firm matches. Size is omitted from some rows. Given values are once, few, many or a class for expanded clones.

CAISVGAGATDTQYF | TGTGCCATCAGTGTGGGGGCGGGAGCCACAGATACGCAGTATTTT | . | TRBV10-3 | . | TRBJ2-3
CASSQDPLPSGNTIYF | TGTGCCAGCAGCCAAGACCCTCTTCCCTCTGGAAACACCATATATTTT | . | TRBV4-2 | . | TRBJ1-3
CASSLPNDSTYEQYF | TGCGCCAGCAGCTTGCCGAATGACAGTACCTACGAGCAGTACTTC | . | TRBV5-1 | few | TRBJ2-7
CASSSRGVTQPQHF | TGTGCCAGTAGTTCGCGGGGGGTGACGCAGCCCCAGCATTTT | . | TRBV19 | . | TRBJ1-5
CASSLNGADTQYF | TGTGCCAGCTCCCTAAACGGGGCAGATACGCAGTATTTT | . | TRBV18 | . | TRBJ2-3
CASSAVPLRGGKLFF | TGTGCCAGCAGCGCGGTTCCGCTGAGGGGGGGAAAACTATTTTTT | . | TRBV11-2 | . | TRBJ1-4
CSARGGGYTF | TGCAGTGCTAGAGGGGGCGGCTACACCTTC | . | TRBV20-1 | . | TRBJ1-2
CASSKQGPGNQPQHF | TGTGCCAGTAGTAAACAGGGTCCAGGGAATCAGCCCCAGCATTTT | . | TRBV19 | few | TRBJ1-5
CASSPGGTGRSYEQYF | TGTGCCAGCAGCCCCGGGGGGACAGGGAGGTCCTACGAGCAGTACTTC | TRBD1 | TRBV5-4 | . | TRBJ2-7
CASSRQGNQPQHF | TGTGCCAGCAGTAGACAGGGGAATCAGCCCCAGCATTTT | TRBD1 | TRBV2 | . | TRBJ1-5
CASRLGGYEQYF | TGTGCCAGCAGGCTGGGGGGCTACGAGCAGTACTTC | . | TRBV28 | . | TRBJ2-7
CASSDVTGRYEQYF | TGCGCCAGCAGTGATGTCACGGGTCGGTACGAGCAGTACTTC | . | TRBV10-1 | . | TRBJ2-7
CASSGTSGGAETQYF | TGTGCCAGCAGTGGGACTAGCGGGGGGGCCGAGACCCAGTACTTC | TRBD2 | TRBV6-1 | . | TRBJ2-5
CAWSLGGKETQYF | TGTGCCTGGAGTCTTGGGGGGAAAGAGACCCAGTACTTC | . | TRBV30 | . | TRBJ2-5
CASKETGGKGYEQYF | TGTGCCTCCAAAGAGACGGGAGGAAAGGGATACGAGCAGTACTTC | TRBD2 | TRBV19 | . | TRBJ2-7
CASKPTGGPDTQYF | TGTGCCAGCAAACCCACAGGGGGGCCAGATACGCAGTATTTT | TRBD1 | TRBV5-5 | . | TRBJ2-3
CASSLAGGAYNEQFF | TGTGCCAGCAGCTTAGCTGGGGGGGCCTACAATGAGCAGTTCTTC | TRBD2 | TRBV7-3 | . | TRBJ2-1
CASRFGKSTDTQYF | TGTGCCAGCCGTTTCGGGAAGTCCACAGATACGCAGTATTTT | . | TRBV4-2 | . | TRBJ2-3
CATRQGTPYEQYF | TGTGCCACCCGACAGGGGACCCCCTACGAGCAGTACTTC | TRBD1 | TRBV6-6 | . | TRBJ2-7
CASSLAFVTYNEQFF | TGTGCCAGCAGCCTTGCGTTCGTTACCTACAATGAGCAGTTCTTC | . | TRBV11-2 | . | TRBJ2-1
CASSLPGGRTDTQYF | TGTGCCAGCAGCTTACCCGGGGGTAGAACAGATACGCAGTATTTT | . | TRBV11-2 | . | TRBJ2-3
CASSPGIGGIGDEQYF | TGTGCCAGCAGCCCGGGGATCGGCGGGATAGGGGACGAGCAGTACTTC | . | TRBV5-5 | . | TRBJ2-7
CASRAGLF | TGTGCCAGCAGGGCGGGCCTCTTT | . | TRBV25-1 | . | TRBJ1-1
CASSLDGPSTDTQYF | TGTGCCAGCAGCTTAGATGGGCCCAGCACAGATACGCAGTATTTT | . | TRBV5-8 | . | TRBJ2-3
CASSLGQPYGYTF | TGTGCCAGCAGTCTCGGACAGCCTTATGGCTACACCTTC | . | TRBV2 | . | TRBJ1-2
CASSIAGSSYEQYF | TGTGCCAGTAGTATAGCGGGGAGCTCCTACGAGCAGTACTTC | . | TRBV19 | . | TRBJ2-7
CASSSGTGSYQPQHF | TGTGCCAGCTCGTCAGGGACAGGGTCCTATCAGCCCCAGCATTTT | TRBD1 | TRBV6-5 | . | TRBJ1-5
CASSIVPSGAEKLFF | TGTGCCAGTAGTATAGTCCCGAGCGGAGCTGAAAAACTGTTTTTT | . | TRBV19 | once | TRBJ1-4
CASSRGVDQQYF | TGTGCCAGCTCACGCGGGGTAGACCAGCAGTACTTC | . | TRBV18 | few | TRBJ2-7
CASSTRNRGRQAEAFF | TGTGCCAGTAGTACGAGAAACAGGGGGAGGCAGGCTGAAGCTTTCTTT | TRBD1 | TRBV19 | . | TRBJ1-1
CASSLSSGVVHEQYF | TGTGCCAGCAGCTTATCTAGCGGGGTCGTCCACGAGCAGTACTTC | TRBD2 | TRBV11-2 | . | TRBJ2-7